These 18 T cell receptor beta chains share one sample of origin, sequenced in a study of regulatory T cells in long-lasting Graves disease. Arm-PCR of CDR3 regions and iRepertoire HTBI primers were the basis on which TCR beta libraries were built. TCRdb processed the multiplex PCR reads anew with MiXCR; each CDR3 protein has one entry. The profile shows hundreds of thousands of distinct CDR3 sequences, approximately 13% of them singletons. Time point indicated: newly diagnosed GD, antithyroid drugs for less than 3 months. From PBMCs, RNA was extracted and then used to make the TCR library. This sample was shared with a second study, whose subject was T cells in Graves' hyperthyroidism and ophthalmopathy.

The sequences come from peripheral blood mononuclear cells (PBMCs), collected at new diagnosis, from a patient treated with antithyroid drugs. These receptors came from a man aged 25-45 years with Graves disease.

This chain joins TRBV19 and TRBJ2-3; 7 bases line up with TRBD1. Germline trimming cut 5 bases from V and 5 bases from J; bases unmatched to any gene: 13. The length of the CDR3 is 16 residues. CDR1 LNHDA and CDR2 SQIVND come from the germline V gene (reference sequence). CDR3 protein: CASSSPSDRSGDTQYF. The CDR3 coding sequence is TGTGCCAGTAGTTCCCCTTCGGACAGGAGTGGAGATACGCAGTATTTT.

This clonotype was picked up many times. This chain joins TRBV2 and TRBJ1-5, with a tentative D call TRBD1 (6 bases). V lost 7 bases and J 3 bases, leaving 19 bases between the germline ends. Germline V CDR1 and CDR2: SNHLY, FYNNEI. CDR3 length: 16 residues. CDR3 nucleotides: TGTGCCAGCAATCCCGGGCGGGGGGCTAACAATCAGCCCCAGCATTTT. It is translated as CASNPGRGANNQPQHF.

The chain links TRBV11-2 to TRBJ1-1; TRBD1 matches 11 bases. From germline, CDR1 is SGHAT and CDR2 FQNNGV. The CDR3 spans 13 residues. Trimming removed 5 bases from V and 11 bases from J; junction bases left unmatched: 7. The CDR3: CASSQGQGARAFF. CDR3 DNA: TGTGCCAGCAGCCAAGGACAGGGGGCGCGGGCTTTCTTT. The full variable domain, its missing parts supplied by reference TRBV11-2 and TRBJ1-1, is EAGVAQSPRYKIIEKRQSVAFWCNPISGHATLYWYQQILGQGPKLLIQFQNNGVVDDSQLPKDRFSAERLKGVDSTLKIQPAKLEDSAVYLCASSQGQGARAFFGQGTRLTVV.

This clonotype was observed a handful of times. The chain joins TRBV10-3 to TRBJ2-5, with 9 bases fitting TRBD1. CDR1 and CDR2 from the germline V gene are ENHRY and SYGVKD. There are 15 residues in the CDR3. V shed 2 bases, J shed 5 bases, and the junction held 6 bases outside the gene matches. CDR3 DNA: TGTGCCATCAGTGAGATGGGACAGGGTGGGGAGACCCAGTACTTC. Translating it yields CAISEMGQGGETQYF.

Many counts were recorded for this clonotype. The junction shows a germline mismatch at one end, possibly a read error. V gene TRBV24-1 combines with J gene TRBJ2-1, with TRBD2 matching over 13 bases. From germline, CDR1 is KGHDR and CDR2 SFDVKD. There are 19 residues in the CDR3. The CDR3 nucleotides are TGTGCCACCAGTGATTTAATTGGAATAGGGACTAGCGGGGCAAATGAACAGTTCTTC. Amino acids: CATSDLIGIGTSGANEQFF.

This clonotype was detected many times. The chain joins TRBV6-1 to TRBJ2-1, with TRBD2 matching 12 bases. V shed 5 bases, J shed 9 bases, and the junction held 11 bases outside the gene matches. Germline CDR1 and CDR2: MNHNS and SASEGT. This CDR3 is 16 amino acids long. The CDR3 here is CASSTTPGLAGTEQFF. CDR3 nucleotides: TGTGCCAGCAGTACAACCCCGGGACTAGCGGGTACTGAGCAGTTCTTC.

As for this clonotype: The conserved phenylalanine or tryptophan is not found at the CDR3 terminus, so this likely reflects a read error. It is unclear where the CDR3 begins or ends on the DNA, so no DNA is shown, and the CDR3 is as TCRdb lists it. V and J are TRBV2 and TRBJ2-7; TRBD2, the table's D call, was not compared with the DNA. The germline V gene encodes CDR1 SNHLY and CDR2 FYNNEI. Both ends counted, the CDR3 spans 8 residues. CDR3 amino acids: CASKKVAG.

This clonotype was found a few times. The chain has TRBV2 and TRBJ1-2; D perhaps matches TRBD1 (6 bases). V lost 4 bases and J 7 bases, leaving 13 bases between the germline ends. Looked up from germline, CDR1 is SNHLY and CDR2 is FYNNEI. The length of the CDR3 is 13 residues. The CDR3 coding sequence is TGTGCCAGCAGTGTAGGGGGGACGGGTGGCTACACCTTC. Its protein product is CASSVGGTGGYTF.

This clonotype was counted many times. V gene TRBV12-3 or TRBV12-4 combines with J gene TRBJ2-7; 10 positions agree with TRBD2. The CDR3 is 14 residues long. V was clipped by 5 bases and J by 3 bases; unmatched bases: 4. The CDR3 coding sequence is TGTGCCAGCAGTGCGACTAGCGGGTACTACGAGCAGTACTTC. Its translation: CASSATSGYYEQYF.

This clonotype was seen ten or more times. The chain's CDR3 is CASSPYSLSEQYF. The CDR3 region has the DNA TGTGCCAGCAGCCCATACTCCTTATCCGAGCAGTACTTC. The chain links TRBV7-9 to TRBJ2-7; D uncertain. V was cut by 5 bases and J by 6 bases, with 14 bases left in between. CDR3 size: 13 residues. The germline gives CDR1 SEHNR, CDR2 FQNEAQ (reference sequence).

This clonotype was recorded a few times. The V gene is TRBV15, the J gene TRBJ2-5, with D perhaps assigned TRBD1 or TRBD2 (6 bases each). This CDR3 region has 19 residues. CDR1 is LNHNV and CDR2 is YYDKDF in the germline V gene (reference sequence). The V gene lost 0 bases and the J gene lost 2 bases, with 22 bases spanning the gap. Here the CDR3 DNA reads TGTGCCACCAGCAGAGATCGGGTCAACGGGGGCCTCTTACAAGAGACCCAGTACTTC. Translating gives CATSRDRVNGGLLQETQYF.

This clonotype has a handful of counts. The rearrangement joins TRBV20-1 to TRBJ2-7; 14 nucleotides agree with TRBD2. The CDR3 spans 17 residues. The V gene end was trimmed by 3 bases and the J gene end by 4 bases; junction bases not matched to a gene: 11. Germline V gene lookup returns CDR1 DFQATT and CDR2 SNEGSKA (reference sequence). In DNA, the CDR3 is TGCAGTGCTAGTTCTATCGGGACTAGCGGGAGAAGTTACGAGCAGTACTTC. It translates to CSASSIGTSGRSYEQYF.

This clonotype was observed a few times. This sequence joins TRBV30 and TRBJ2-2, with 12 bases matching TRBD2. The CDR3 runs 17 residues. Trimming took 2 bases from V and 2 from J; bases not matched to a gene: 6. CDR1 is GTSNPN and CDR2 is SVGIG in the germline V gene (reference sequence). As DNA, the CDR3 is TGTGCCTGGAGTACGCGGACTAGCGGGGATAACACCGGGGAGCTGTTTTTT. It specifies CAWSTRTSGDNTGELFF.

This clonotype came up many times. V usage is TRBV12-3 or TRBV12-4 and J usage is TRBJ2-1; TRBD2 matches 11 bases. The V segment lost 7 bases and the J segment 6 bases; nucleotides outside the gene matches: 8. CDR3 length equals 15 residues. The CDR3 bases are TGTGCCAGCACCTCCGGGACTAGCGGTATCAATGAGCAGTTCTTC. Its translation: CASTSGTSGINEQFF.

In the case of this clonotype: A read error may explain this, as a much larger clone is one base away. The CDR3, as DNA: TGTGCCAGCAGCTATCGTCGGCCTAGCGGGAGAAGTGAGCAGTTCTTC. Encoded protein: CASSYRRPSGRSEQFF. The chain links TRBV5-8 to TRBJ2-1; TRBD2 aligns across 10 bases. The CDR3 is made up of 16 amino acids. The trim removed 3 bases at V and 9 bases at J, leaving 12 bases unmatched. Germline V CDR1 and CDR2: SGHTS, YDEGEE. Supplemented by reference TRBV5-8 and TRBJ2-1, the full variable domain reads EAGVTQSPTHLIKTRGQQATLRCSPISGHTSVYWYQQALGLGLQFLLWYDEGEERNRGNFPPRFSGRQFPNYSSELNVNALELEDSALYLCASSYRRPSGRSEQFFGPGTRLTVL.

Only one count was recorded for this clonotype. It may be a read error: a sequence one base away is much more abundant. The V gene is TRBV11-3, the J gene TRBJ2-3; D may match TRBD1 or TRBD2 (5 bases each). Germline CDR1 and CDR2: SGHNT and YENEEA. Trimming took 1 base from V and 5 from J, leaving 13 bases between them. This CDR3 contains 15 residues. Here the CDR3 reads CASSLGGSTGDTQYF. In DNA form, the CDR3 reads TGTGCCAGCAGCTTAGGGGGGTCGACTGGAGATACGCAGTATTTT.

This clonotype showed up many times. The gene calls are TRBV7-8 and TRBJ2-1, with TRBD2 matching over 16 bases. The CDR3 spans 21 residues. Germline CDR1 SGHVS, CDR2 FQNEAQ. Unmatched junction bases numbered 22, after V lost 4 bases and J lost 10 bases. The CDR3 nucleotides are TGTGCCAGCAGCTCAACCCGACCGGGACTAGCGGGAGGGGGGAGCGCGGGGGAGCAGTTCTTC. Translating it yields CASSSTRPGLAGGGSAGEQFF. Full variable domain (remainder filled in from reference TRBV7-8 and TRBJ2-1): GAGVSQSPRYKVAKRGQDVALRCDPISGHVSLFWYQQALGQGPEFLTYFQNEAQLDKSGLPSDRFFAERPEGSVSTLKIQRTQQEDSAVYLCASSSTRPGLAGGGSAGEQFFGPGTRLTVL.

This clonotype was counted ten times or more. The chain combines TRBV12-3 or TRBV12-4 with TRBJ2-2; a weak D match, TRBD1 (6 bases). The CDR3 totals 15 residues. Trimming took 5 bases from V and 5 from J, leaving 15 bases between them. The CDR3 sequence: CASSLGGVRTGELFF. CDR3 bases: TGTGCCAGCAGTCTAGGGGGTGTAAGGACCGGGGAGCTGTTTTTT.